This T cell receptor (beta chain) was documented in a study of identifying expanded T cells in peripheral blood. V shed 3 bases and J shed 8 bases, with 17 bases lying between them. The V gene's germline CDR1 is GTSNPN and CDR2 SVGIG (reference sequence). CDR3 length: 15 amino acids. This clone has a handful of counts. TCRdb keeps only in-frame clones here, not all; method: immunoSEQ multiplex PCR. Of around 95,000 clones in the sample, over 80% were seen once. The chain links TRBV30 to TRBJ1-6; D is unclear. The receptor was isolated from a person aged 18 to 70 in good health. The material sequenced was blood. The chain's CDR3 is CAWSAEPQPYSPLHF. CDR3 nucleotide sequence: TGTGCCTGGAGCGCCGAACCACAGCCTTATTCACCCCTCCACTTT.